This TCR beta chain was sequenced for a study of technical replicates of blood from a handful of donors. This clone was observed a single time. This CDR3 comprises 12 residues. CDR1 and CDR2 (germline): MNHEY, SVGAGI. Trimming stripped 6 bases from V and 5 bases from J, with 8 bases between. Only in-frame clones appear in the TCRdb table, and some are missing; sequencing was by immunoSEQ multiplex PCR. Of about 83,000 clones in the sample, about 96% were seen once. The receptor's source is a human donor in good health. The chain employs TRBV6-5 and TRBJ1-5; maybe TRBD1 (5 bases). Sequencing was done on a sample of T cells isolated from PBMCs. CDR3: CASSPGHQPQHF. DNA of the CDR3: TGTGCCAGCAGCCCAGGGCATCAGCCCCAGCATTTT.